Given below is one T cell receptor (beta chain) in context. The antigen is unknown. Sequencing was performed with immunoSEQ multiplex PCR; in TCRdb, only in-frame clones are kept and a portion is missing. The data show approximately 98,000 clones, roughly 86% seen once. This entry comes from a study of T cell responses to AZD1222 COVID-19 vaccine. At the level of the study: Second-dose recipients at about 4 or about 12 weeks were treated as one pooled group. Study-level findings and limits: Regions 160-218 and 743-854 dominated among vaccine-associated CD4 TCRs spanning spike. Baseline seropositives among AZD1222 recipients totaled only five to seven.

The CDR3 is made up of 15 amino acids. The germline CDR1 and CDR2 sequences are LNHDA and SQIVND (reference sequence). Trimming removed 6 bases at V and 0 bases at J, with 14 bases between. The sample was peripheral blood, taken on day 0 of AZD1222 vaccination. The V and J genes are TRBV19 and TRBJ1-1; TRBD1 might be the D (6 bases). The sequence was collected from an adult in good health. CDR3 coding DNA: TGTGCCAGTAGCCCCGGACAGACCATGAACACTGAAGCTTTCTTT. Translation gives CASSPGQTMNTEAFF.